The rows below give T cell receptor beta chains drawn from one sample of a study of metastatic and nonmetastatic thyroid tumors. TCRdb re-processed the PCR reads through MiXCR. Of more than 5,500 clones in the sample, about 18% are singletons; the top ten hold about 24%. The specimen was adjacent normal tissue. All receptors come from a male donor with papillary thyroid cancer or a benign thyroid nodule (not recorded which). Some clones in this sample may be carry-over from other donors' samples. Both conserved end residues are part of each CDR3. A D gene is named only where the DNA matches it firmly. A clone size is listed for some rows: how often the clone was seen (once, few, many), or a class if it is expanded.

size | J | V | D | CDR3 | DNA
large | TRBJ2-1 | TRBV12-5 | . | CASGFIGEGYNEQFF | TGTGCTAGTGGTTTCATCGGAGAAGGATACAATGAGCAGTTCTTC
. | TRBJ2-7 | TRBV20-1 | TRBD1 | CSAPGQGVPYEQYF | TGCAGTGCACCCGGACAGGGTGTACCCTACGAGCAGTACTTC
medium-sized | TRBJ2-5 | TRBV28 | . | CASSRPRLARHQETQYF | TGTGCCAGCAGTCGCCCCCGTTTAGCACGGCACCAAGAGACCCAGTACTTC
. | TRBJ1-4 | TRBV6-1 | . | CASSKTDNEKLFF | TGTGCCAGCAGTAAGACAGATAATGAAAAACTGTTTTTT
few | TRBJ2-1 | TRBV19 | . | CASSGLGSVSNEQFF | TGTGCCAGTTCGGGATTGGGCAGTGTAAGCAATGAGCAGTTCTTC
few | TRBJ2-7 | TRBV6-1 | . | CASSTGGYEQYF | TGTGCCAGCAGTACCGGGGGCTACGAGCAGTACTTC
many | TRBJ2-5 | TRBV2 | TRBD2 | CASPVVAGSSETQYF | TGTGCCAGCCCTGTGGTAGCGGGATCCTCGGAGACCCAGTACTTC
. | TRBJ1-1 | TRBV6-1 | TRBD1 | CASSEGWGTGARRREAFF | TGTGCCAGCAGTGAAGGGTGGGGTACAGGGGCAAGGAGAAGGGAAGCTTTCTTT
many | TRBJ1-5 | TRBV19 | . | CASSITHLNNQPQHF | TGTGCCAGTAGTATAACCCACCTTAACAATCAGCCCCAGCATTTT
. | TRBJ2-7 | TRBV11-2 | . | CASSLAYYGWQYF | TGTGCCAGCAGCTTAGCCTACTACGGTTGGCAGTACTTC
. | TRBJ2-7 | TRBV27 | . | CASSATMSEQYF | TGTGCCAGCAGTGCGACCATGAGCGAGCAGTACTTC
medium-sized | TRBJ2-7 | TRBV6-1 | TRBD2 | CASGQAGGQNEQYF | TGTGCCAGCGGCCAAGCGGGAGGGCAGAACGAGCAGTACTTC
medium-sized | TRBJ2-7 | TRBV28 | TRBD2 | CASSLLAGGSSSYEQYF | TGTGCCAGCAGCCTACTAGCGGGTGGATCAAGCTCCTACGAGCAGTACTTC
few | TRBJ2-5 | TRBV6-5 | . | CASRYQGADLGTQYF | TGTGCCAGCAGATACCAAGGGGCGGATTTGGGGACCCAGTACTTC
. | TRBJ2-7 | TRBV3-1 | . | CASSQGGQRGSYEQYF | TGTGCCAGCAGCCAAGGGGGTCAACGGGGGTCCTACGAGCAGTACTTC
few | TRBJ2-7 | TRBV4-3 | . | CASSQDTRANEQYF | TGCGCCAGCAGCCAAGATACGAGGGCCAATGAGCAGTACTTC
few | TRBJ1-1 | TRBV6-1 | . | CASSSTGNTEAFF | TGTGCCAGCAGTTCAACAGGGAACACTGAAGCTTTCTTT
. | TRBJ2-7 | TRBV30 | . | CAWNGGYEQYF | TGTGCCTGGAATGGGGGCTACGAGCAGTACTTC
few | TRBJ2-7 | TRBV2 | . | CASLGDPSSYEQYF | TGTGCCAGCCTGGGGGACCCGAGCTCCTACGAGCAGTACTTC
few | TRBJ1-1 | TRBV20-1 | TRBD1 | CSARRQGAWVTEAFF | TGCAGTGCTAGAAGGCAGGGGGCTTGGGTCACTGAAGCTTTCTTT
few | TRBJ1-4 | TRBV2 | . | CASRGTDSSNEKLFF | TGTGCCAGCAGGGGCACTGACAGTTCTAATGAAAAACTGTTTTTT
. | TRBJ1-2 | TRBV5-4 | . | CASSAGTRNDYGYTF | TGTGCCAGCAGCGCTGGGACAAGGAACGACTATGGCTACACCTTC
few | TRBJ2-6 | TRBV6-1 | . | CASSEFSAGANVLTF | TGTGCCAGCAGTGAATTTTCCGCTGGGGCCAACGTCCTGACTTTC
. | TRBJ2-1 | TRBV7-7 | TRBD2 | CASSLDASGSSYNEQFF | TGTGCTAGCAGCTTAGATGCTAGCGGGAGCTCCTACAATGAGCAGTTCTTC
few | TRBJ2-1 | TRBV20-1 | . | CGIGSQFF | TGCGGAATCGGTAGCCAGTTCTTC
few | TRBJ2-2 | TRBV19 | . | CASSIRGIPGELFF | TGTGCCAGTAGTATAAGGGGGATCCCCGGGGAGCTGTTTTTT
large | TRBJ1-6 | TRBV6-1 | . | CASLRSSYNSPLHF | TGTGCCAGTTTGAGGAGCTCCTATAATTCACCCCTCCACTTT
. | TRBJ1-2 | TRBV7-9 | . | CASSFNRIGYGHTF | TGTGCCAGCAGCTTTAACAGAATAGGCTATGGCCACACCTTC
. | TRBJ1-2 | TRBV11-2 | . | CASSLSVQGYGCTF | TGTGCCAGCAGCTTATCGGTCCAGGGCTATGGCTGCACCTTC
few | TRBJ1-6 | TRBV13 | . | CASSFGQGNSPLHF | TGTGCCAGCAGCTTCGGGCAGGGAAATTCACCCCTCCACTTT
few | TRBJ2-1 | TRBV6-2/TRBV6-3 | . | CASSNPAEQFF | TGTGCCAGCAGTAACCCCGCCGAGCAGTTCTTC
medium-sized | TRBJ1-5 | TRBV27 | . | CASSFDFSQPQHF | TGTGCCAGCAGTTTTGACTTTTCGCAGCCCCAGCATTTT